Described below is a single TCR beta chain sequence and its context. These data originate in a study of blood T cells in healthy people across ages. Sample-barcoded 5' priming and a J-beta primer mix drove a second PCR of roughly 6 to 12 cycles. TCRdb ran MiXCR on the 5' RACE reads and lists one entry per CDR3 protein. Here the sample spans about 1.4 million distinct CDR3 sequences, approximately 60% being singletons. The CDR3 length is 12 residues. V shed 8 bases and J shed 4 bases, with 12 bases lying between them. Germline-derived CDR1 and CDR2 are SNHLY and FYNNEI. The V gene is TRBV2, the J gene TRBJ2-7; D possibly corresponds to TRBD1 (6 bases). The TCR comes from a man aged 18 to 30 in good health. The sequencing sample was made of blood. Written as DNA, the CDR3 is TGTGCCAGCGCCAGTCAGGGGTACGAGCAGTACTTC. It encodes CASASQGYEQYF.